The 23 T cell receptor beta chains listed next were all sequenced from one sample in a study of tumor-infiltrating lymphocytes in primary liver carcinoma. Making TCR beta cDNA involved approximately 0.5 ug total RNA and a constant-region primer. Three-round nested multiplex PCR performed with slightly modified ARM-PCR produced the TCR beta libraries. The first two PCR rounds, approximately 10 cycles each, used TRBV1-TRBV30 forward primers and a C-beta reverse primer. TCRdb itself ran the multiplex PCR reads through MiXCR, one entry per CDR3 protein. The sample lists about 60,000 distinct CDR3 sequences; around 64% were seen once. Co-extraction yielded RNA and DNA from approximately 20-30 mg of unsorted bulk tissue. The sequencing sample was made of liver tumor tissue from sampling region 4. Subset noted: tumor region T4, right-lateral pole. The receptors stem from a man aged 35 to 55 with primary liver carcinoma and hepatitis B virus infection.

As to this clonotype: A read error may explain this, as a much larger clone is one base away. This chain links TRBV29-1 with TRBJ1-1, with TRBD1 identical over 7 bases. CDR1 is SQVTM, CDR2 ANQGSEA, per germline. CDR3 length: 13 residues. The V gene end was trimmed by 6 bases and the J gene end by 4 bases; junction bases not matched to a gene: 8. CDR3: CSVRQGSITEAFF. The CDR3 bases are TGCAGCGTGCGACAGGGAAGTATCACTGAAGCTTTCTTT.

V and J are TRBV11-2 and TRBJ2-1; D is perhaps TRBD1 or TRBD2 (5 bases each). V was clipped by 2 bases and J by 12 bases, with 17 bases between them. The germline gives CDR1 SGHAT, CDR2 FQNNGV. The CDR3 is 14 amino acids. In DNA, the CDR3 is TGTGCCAGCAGCTTATACAGGCTTGTTAGCGTGCAGTTCTTC. The encoded protein is CASSLYRLVSVQFF.

With respect to this clonotype: This may be a read error, as it is one base from a much larger clone. V and J are TRBV28 and TRBJ1-1; no clear D. The germline V and J ends were trimmed by 6 bases and 5 bases, with 16 bases remaining between them. The CDR3 has 14 residues. Germline CDR1 is MDHEN and CDR2 is SYDVKM. The DNA of the CDR3 is TGTGCCAGCAGACTCTCGAAATCGACGACTGAAGCTTTCTTT. This translates into CASRLSKSTTEAFF.

Details on this clonotype: Mismatch with germline at one junction end may stem from a read error. This chain connects TRBV29-1 to TRBJ2-5, with TRBD1 as a possible D gene (5 bases). The CDR3 runs 11 residues. Germline CDR1 reads SQVTM; CDR2 reads ANQGSEA. The CDR3 DNA is TGCAGCGTGGGGCCGATAGAGGCCCAATACTTC. This codes for CSVGPIEAQYF.

In this sample, this clonotype turned up a few times. Since the CDR3 does not end with the conserved phenylalanine or tryptophan, this likely comes from a read error. J is TRBJ2-3 and V is TRBV12-3 or TRBV12-4; TRBD2 agrees at 7 bases. The CDR3 totals 17 residues. Losses at the gene ends were 2 bases for V and 6 bases for J; bases not matched to a gene: 14. CDR3 in DNA: TGTGCCAGCAGTTTACGGGACCAACTAGCGTCCGCCGATACGCAGTATATT. Residues: CASSLRDQLASADTQYI.

The V gene is TRBV12-5, the J gene TRBJ2-7; no definite D call. Germline CDR1 is LGHNT and CDR2 is FRNRAP. There are 13 residues in the CDR3. The CDR3, as DNA: TGTGTCAGTGTGGGAACCGGTTCCTACGAGCAGTACTTC. Translated: CVSVGTGSYEQYF.

The chain links TRBV7-9 to TRBJ2-4, with D possibly matching TRBD2 (6 bases). The CDR3 has 16 residues. The V end was cut by 5 bases, the J end by 2 bases, with 16 bases between. Germline-derived CDR1 and CDR2 are SEHNR and FQNEAQ (reference sequence). The CDR3 DNA reads as TGTGCCAGCAGCCCTACTAGCAGTGTAACCAAAAACATTCAGTACTTC. Translating gives CASSPTSSVTKNIQYF.

Notes on this clonotype: It is likely a read error, because the conserved phenylalanine at the end of the CDR3 is missing. The chain is built from TRBV6-1 and TRBJ2-7; 7 nucleotides agree with TRBD1. Germline V CDR1 and CDR2: MNHNS, SASEGT. This CDR3 is 18 amino acids long. CDR3 region: CASTEYNWIGTETYEQYS. The DNA for the CDR3 is TGTGCCAGCACTGAATATAATTGGATCGGGACAGAGACCTACGAGCAGTACTCC.

A word on this clonotype: No conserved phenylalanine or tryptophan ends this CDR3, so it is likely a read error. The DNA is omitted, as the CDR3 cannot be located on it reliably, and the CDR3 follows TCRdb's listing. This rearrangement joins TRBV11-2 to TRBJ2-2. The CDR3 totals 17 residues, both ends included. Per the germline V gene, CDR1 is SGHAT and CDR2 is FQNNGV. This CDR3 reads CVSSLALGEANTGELFL.

This clonotype appeared a few times. The chain couples TRBV7-6 to TRBJ2-7; tentatively, D is TRBD2 (6 bases). Trimming left V 4 bases short and J 7 bases short, with 14 bases between. The V gene's germline CDR1 is SGHVS and CDR2 FNYEAQ. This CDR3 region has 13 residues. The CDR3 is CASSSTLSGEQYF. CDR3 bases: TGTGCCAGCAGCTCAACCTTAAGCGGGGAGCAGTACTTC.

This clonotype appeared a few times. Given the absence of the conserved phenylalanine or tryptophan at the CDR3 end, a read error is likely. V is TRBV29-1 and J is TRBJ2-1; the D gene could be TRBD1 or TRBD2 (6 bases each). Trimming stripped 6 bases from V and 6 bases from J, with 12 bases between. Germline V gives CDR1 SQVTM, CDR2 ANQGSEA. This CDR3 has 12 residues. For the CDR3, the DNA is TGCAGCGTCAAACAGGGAGGCAATGAGCAGTTCCTC. Translating it yields CSVKQGGNEQFL.

Turning to this clonotype: Germline is not matched at one junction end, which may reflect a read error. This rearrangement joins TRBV29-1 to TRBJ2-2; a possible D gene is TRBD2 (6 bases). Germline loops: CDR1 SQVTM, CDR2 ANQGSEA. The CDR3 contains 15 residues. The CDR3 reads CSVEGVTGITGGLFF. In DNA, the CDR3 is TGCAGCGTTGAAGGGGTAACAGGTATCACCGGGGGGCTGTTTTTT.

This clonotype was recorded at least ten times. This sequence joins TRBV5-6 and TRBJ1-1; D ambiguous. The CDR3 totals 13 residues. Germline V CDR1 and CDR2: SGHDT, YYEEEE. V lost 2 bases to trimming and J lost 6 bases, with 11 bases between them. CDR3 sequence (DNA): TGTGCCAGCAGCTTTTCGGGTCGACCTGAAGCTTTCTTT. This codes for CASSFSGRPEAFF.

By share, this clonotype counts as medium-sized (0.01 to 0.1%). CDR3 loop: CASSYTSAHLYNEQFF. CDR3 nucleotides: TGTGCCAGCAGCTATACTAGCGCCCATTTATACAATGAGCAGTTCTTC. The V gene is TRBV11-2, the J gene TRBJ2-1, with 7 bases fitting TRBD2. V lost 4 bases, J lost 4 bases, and 10 bases stayed unmatched. The CDR3 length is 16 residues. Germline-derived CDR1 and CDR2 are SGHAT and FQNNGV.

This clonotype was observed many times. The chain employs TRBV28 and TRBJ2-7; unclear D gene. The CDR3 has 11 amino acids. Trimming shortened V by 6 bases and J by 3 bases, and 6 bases separated the two germline ends. The germline CDR1 and CDR2 sequences are MDHEN and SYDVKM. The CDR3 sequence: CASSRIYEQYF. DNA of the CDR3: TGTGCCAGCAGCAGGATCTACGAGCAGTACTTC.

This chain links TRBV7-8 with TRBJ2-4; the match to TRBD2 covers 9 bases. The germline gives CDR1 SGHVS, CDR2 FQNEAQ. After removal of 2 bases from V and 7 bases from J, the junction contained 3 bases not matched to a gene. The CDR3 totals 14 residues. The DNA of the CDR3 is TGTGCCAGCAGCTTAAGACTAGCGGCTAACATTCAGTACTTC. It codes for CASSLRLAANIQYF.

Regarding this clonotype: Mismatch with germline at one junction end may stem from a read error. The chain has TRBV6-1 and TRBJ2-7; 9 bases align to TRBD2. The CDR3 extends over 15 amino acids. Looked up from germline, CDR1 is MNHNS and CDR2 is SASEGT. CDR3 bases: TGTGCCGGCAGTGATGAGGCGGGAGGGGCCTACGAACAGTACTTC. Protein: CAGSDEAGGAYEQYF.

Concerning this clonotype itself: One junction end does not reproduce the germline sequence, and a read error may be involved. The V and J genes are TRBV7-9 and TRBJ2-2; TRBD1 might be the D (6 bases). Germline V gene lookup returns CDR1 SEHNR and CDR2 FQNEAQ (reference sequence). There are 17 residues in the CDR3. The CDR3 DNA is TGTGCCAGCAGCGTACGTCAGGGGTTCGCGAACACCGGGGAGCTGTTGTTT. Its protein is CASSVRQGFANTGELLF.

CDR3 nucleotides: TGTGCCAGCAGTCCGACACGGGACGGCTCTGGGGCCAACGTCCTGACTTTC. It translates to CASSPTRDGSGANVLTF. The chain is built from TRBV2 and TRBJ2-6; D is tentatively TRBD1 or TRBD2 (5 bases each). Trimming removed 5 bases from V and 0 bases from J, with 14 bases in between. CDR1 SNHLY and CDR2 FYNNEI come from the germline V gene. This CDR3 region has 17 residues.

By proportion, this clonotype is medium-sized (0.01 to 0.1%). The chain joins TRBV5-4 to TRBJ2-1, with D perhaps matching TRBD2 (5 bases). Germline V CDR1 and CDR2: SGHNT, YYREEE (reference sequence). V lost 1 base and J lost 4, with 6 bases in between. This CDR3 comprises 13 residues. The CDR3 DNA is TGTGCCAGCAGCTTGCGGGATTACAATGAGCAGTTCTTC. This encodes CASSLRDYNEQFF.

As to this clonotype: Its ends do not fully match the called genes, so a read error is possible. V gene TRBV6-5 combines with J gene TRBJ2-1; 9 nucleotides align to TRBD1. Germline CDR1 and CDR2: MNHEY and SVGAGI. The length of the CDR3 is 14 residues. CDR3 nucleotides: TGTGCCAGTAGTTACCTCACAGGGGGCGATGAGCAGTTCTTC. As protein: CASSYLTGGDEQFF.

A few counts support this clonotype. The CDR3 nucleotides are TGTGCCAGCAGCCAAGCGCCAGGGGGGAGAACTGAAGCTTTCTTT. This encodes CASSQAPGGRTEAFF. The chain couples TRBV14 to TRBJ1-1, with 7 bases identical to TRBD1. The CDR3 runs 15 residues. J was trimmed by 5 bases and V by 1 base; bases with no gene match: 7. Germline values: CDR1 SGHDN, CDR2 FVKESK.

A word on this clonotype: The CDR3 carries no conserved terminal phenylalanine or tryptophan, so it likely arises from a read error. The chain employs TRBV10-2 and TRBJ2-7; 9 nucleotides agree with TRBD1. CDR3 length: 14 residues. Trimming took 7 bases from V and 4 from J; bases not matched to a gene: 8. Germline V gene data show CDR1 as WSHSY and CDR2 as SAAADI. The CDR3: CASTETGGGYEQYL. The DNA of the CDR3 is TGCGCCAGCACCGAGACAGGGGGAGGATACGAGCAGTACCTC.